The 21 T cell receptor beta chains reported below all come from one sample, sequenced in a study of T cell responses to AZD1222 COVID-19 vaccine. The protocol was immunoSEQ multiplex PCR, while the TCRdb copy is restricted to in-frame clones and leaves out a portion. This sample has 140,000 to 150,000 clones, with 80% to 95% found just once. This specimen was peripheral blood, taken on day 0 of AZD1222 vaccination. These receptors all come from an adult in good health.

The chain uses TRBV6-8 and TRBJ1-3, with D uncertain. Deletions cut 4 bases from V and 5 bases from J, with 9 bases between. The germline V gene has CDR1 MNHGY and CDR2 SAAAGT. The CDR3 consists of 13 residues. The CDR3 loop reads CASSSRQRNTIYF. The CDR3 DNA sequence: TGTGCCAGCAGTTCCCGGCAAAGAAACACCATATATTTT.

This clone is a singleton in its sample. The chain combines TRBV5-6 with TRBJ1-4, with D possibly matching TRBD1 (6 bases). Trimming took 3 bases from V and 6 from J, leaving 18 bases between them. From germline, CDR1 is SGHDT and CDR2 YYEEEE. The CDR3 has 16 amino acids. CDR3 sequence reads: CASSWGLRGPDEKLFF. In DNA, the CDR3 is TGTGCCAGCAGCTGGGGACTCAGGGGCCCTGATGAAAAACTGTTTTTT.

J is TRBJ1-2 and V is TRBV30; TRBD1 matches 7 bases. The CDR3 sequence is 14 residues long. Germline V gene lookup returns CDR1 GTSNPN and CDR2 SVGIG (reference sequence). V gave up 3 bases and J gave up 5 bases; unmatched junction bases: 9. CDR3 protein: CAWSAKQGVYGYTF. The CDR3 nucleotides are TGTGCCTGGAGCGCGAAGCAGGGGGTGTATGGCTACACCTTC.

This sequence joins TRBV5-5 and TRBJ1-2; tentative D call: TRBD1 (6 bases). Trimming cost V 2 bases and J 5 bases, with 22 bases left between them. This CDR3 is 17 amino acids long. Germline assignment: CDR1 SGHKS and CDR2 YYEKEE (reference sequence). The CDR3 DNA reads as TGTGCCAGCAGCTTCCTGGCACAGGACAGCTACAAATATGGCTACACCTTC. As protein: CASSFLAQDSYKYGYTF.

This clone has just one count. The chain is built from TRBV6-4 and TRBJ2-3; maybe TRBD2 (7 bases). Germline V gene sequence: CDR1 MRHNA, CDR2 SNTAGT. The CDR3 spans 15 residues. Trimming left V 6 bases short and J 1 base short, with 14 bases between. CDR3 amino acids: CASSTGGGGTDTQYF. Here the CDR3 DNA reads TGTGCCAGCAGCACCGGAGGGGGGGGCACAGATACGCAGTATTTT.

V gene TRBV5-4 combines with J gene TRBJ2-2; 9 bases fit TRBD1. The ends lost 4 bases at V and 5 bases at J; junction bases unmatched: 3. Germline V CDR1 and CDR2: SGHNT, YYREEE (reference sequence). There are 14 residues in the CDR3. The CDR3 region is CASSNRGRTGELFF. DNA for the CDR3: TGTGCCAGCAGCAACAGGGGGCGTACCGGGGAGCTGTTTTTT.

The gene calls are TRBV5-5 and TRBJ1-2; no reliable D call. Trimming took 2 bases from V and 7 from J, leaving 9 bases between them. The CDR3 totals 12 residues. Germline CDR1 is SGHKS and CDR2 is YYEKEE (reference sequence). The CDR3: CASSLQGGGYTF. The CDR3, as DNA: TGTGCCAGCAGCTTACAAGGCGGTGGCTACACCTTC.

The chain joins TRBV5-1 to TRBJ2-3; possible D gene TRBD1, 5 bases. Germline lookup yields CDR1 SGHRS and CDR2 YFSETQ. CDR3 length: 14 residues. Deletions cut 4 bases from V and 2 bases from J, with 11 bases between. The CDR3 bases are TGCGCCAGCAGCACAAGGGGTTACACAGATACGCAGTATTTT. Translation gives CASSTRGYTDTQYF.

The genes are TRBV29-1 and TRBJ1-1; 10 bases are a match to TRBD1. V lost 7 bases, J lost 5 bases, and 10 bases stayed unmatched. Germline V gives CDR1 SQVTM, CDR2 ANQGSEA. This CDR3 is built from 14 residues. The CDR3 DNA reads as TGCAGCGCCCTACAGGGACAGGGGAGGACTGAAGCTTTCTTT. Translation: CSALQGQGRTEAFF.

The V gene is TRBV28, the J gene TRBJ1-2, with 8 bases that match TRBD1. CDR3 length: 13 residues. Germline V gives CDR1 MDHEN, CDR2 SYDVKM. V gave up 6 bases and J gave up 7 bases; unmatched junction bases: 7. For the CDR3, the DNA is TGTGCCAGCAGGCCGGACAGGGTAGTTGGCTACACCTTC. Amino acid sequence: CASRPDRVVGYTF.

About this clone: Other DNA sequences in the sample encode the same CDR3. V and J are TRBV18 and TRBJ1-3; TRBD1 agrees at 9 bases. Germline trimming cut 6 bases from V and 0 bases from J; bases unmatched to any gene: 3. Germline V lookup: CDR1 KGHSH, CDR2 LQKENI. The CDR3 runs to 15 residues. The CDR3 sequence: CASSPTGGSGNTIYF. The DNA of the CDR3 is TGTGCCAGCTCCCCGACAGGGGGCTCTGGAAACACCATATATTTT.

The rearrangement links TRBV28 to TRBJ1-2; D unresolved. This CDR3 comprises 17 residues. Per germline, CDR1 MDHEN and CDR2 SYDVKM. V lost 7 bases, J lost 4 bases, and 25 bases lay in between. The CDR3 loop is CASTFLARGSGAYGYTF. The CDR3 DNA follows: TGTGCCAGCACCTTCCTCGCTCGGGGATCGGGTGCCTATGGCTACACCTTC.

This chain connects TRBV4-1 to TRBJ2-7; 8 nucleotides align to TRBD1. Germline assignment: CDR1 MGHRA and CDR2 YSYEKL. This CDR3 is 15 amino acids long. The trim removed 0 bases at V and 2 bases at J, leaving 3 bases unmatched. CDR3 sequence (DNA): TGCGCCAGCAGCCAAGAGGGGACAGGAACCTACGAGCAGTACTTC. Its translation is CASSQEGTGTYEQYF.

The chain combines TRBV2 with TRBJ1-2; 7 bases are a match to TRBD1. The CDR3 runs 15 residues. V lost 4 bases, J lost 2 bases, and 7 bases stayed unmatched. The V gene's germline CDR1 is SNHLY and CDR2 FYNNEI. CDR3 bases: TGTGCCAGCAGTGGGTCAGGGGGGATAAACTATGGCTACACCTTC. Protein sequence: CASSGSGGINYGYTF.

This chain connects TRBV6-5 to TRBJ1-5, with 7 bases lining up with TRBD1. This CDR3 comprises 12 residues. Per the germline V gene, CDR1 is MNHEY and CDR2 is SVGAGI. V shed 6 bases and J 4 bases; nucleotides not matched to a gene: 0. This CDR3 is CASRTGNQPQHF. In nucleotides, the CDR3 is TGTGCCAGCAGGACAGGGAATCAGCCCCAGCATTTT.

The J gene is TRBJ2-7, the V gene TRBV11-2; 9 nucleotides match TRBD2. Trimming at V came to 5 bases and at J to 5 bases, leaving 10 bases not matched to a gene. The CDR3 sequence is 15 residues long. Germline CDR1 and CDR2: SGHAT and FQNNGV. The CDR3 DNA reads TGTGCCAGCAGCCGTGGGACTAGCAGTACCCACGAGCAGTACTTC. This sequence encodes CASSRGTSSTHEQYF.

This chain uses TRBV10-3 with TRBJ2-7; D tentatively fits TRBD1 or TRBD2 (6 bases each). Trimming removed 0 bases at V and 2 bases at J, with 11 bases between. In germline, CDR1 is ENHRY, CDR2 SYGVKD. This CDR3 has 15 residues. CDR3 coding DNA: TGTGCCATCAGTGAGTCCGGAGGGGGACCCTACGAGCAGTACTTC. Amino acids: CAISESGGGPYEQYF.

This sequence joins TRBV21-1 and TRBJ2-5; no check of the table's D call, TRBD1, against the DNA was made. TRBV21-1 is labeled a pseudogene. This CDR3 has 16 residues. CDR3 region: CASSKEAGPVRETQYF. In DNA, the CDR3 is TGTGCCAGCAGCAAAGAAGCAGGGCCCGTGCGAGAGACCCAGTACTTC.

This clone was recorded a few times. The DNA for the CDR3 is TGCGCCAGCAGGGACAGTCTGGGCGAGCAGTACTTC. It translates to CASRDSLGEQYF. V and J are TRBV5-1 and TRBJ2-7, with D possibly matching TRBD1 (6 bases). The CDR3 sequence is 12 residues long. The germline gives CDR1 SGHRS, CDR2 YFSETQ. V lost 5 bases and J lost 6, with 12 bases in between.

The chain carries TRBV6-4 and TRBJ2-1, with unresolved D. Germline V gene lookup returns CDR1 MRHNA and CDR2 SNTAGT. Trimming cost V 0 bases and J 0 bases, with 6 bases left between them. The CDR3 loop spans 15 amino acids. The CDR3 spells CASSDSTRSYNEQFF. The CDR3 nucleotides are TGTGCCAGCAGTGACTCAACCCGCTCCTACAATGAGCAGTTCTTC.

The chain is built from TRBV19 and TRBJ2-3; D may correspond to TRBD1 or TRBD2 (5 bases each). The germline gives CDR1 LNHDA, CDR2 SQIVND (reference sequence). Trimming removed 7 bases at V and 1 base at J, with 15 bases between. CDR3 length equals 15 residues. In nucleotides, the CDR3 is TGTGCCAGTAAAGAAGGGGCGCGGGGCACAGATACGCAGTATTTT. Translated: CASKEGARGTDTQYF.